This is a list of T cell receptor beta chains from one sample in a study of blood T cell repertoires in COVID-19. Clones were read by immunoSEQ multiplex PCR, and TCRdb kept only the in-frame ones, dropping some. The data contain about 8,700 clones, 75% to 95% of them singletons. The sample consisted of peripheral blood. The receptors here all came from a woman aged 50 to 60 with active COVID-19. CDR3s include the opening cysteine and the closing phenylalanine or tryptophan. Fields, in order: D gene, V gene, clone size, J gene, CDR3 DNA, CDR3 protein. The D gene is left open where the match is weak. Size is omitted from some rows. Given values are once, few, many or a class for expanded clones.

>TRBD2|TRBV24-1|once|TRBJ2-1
TGTGCCACCAGGGGGCCGGGACTAGCGGAGAATGAGCAGTTCTTC
CATRGPGLAENEQFF
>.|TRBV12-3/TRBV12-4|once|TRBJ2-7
TGTGCCAGCAGCCCTAGGCAAGGCGAGCAGTACTTC
CASSPRQGEQYF
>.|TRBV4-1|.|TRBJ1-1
TGCGCCAGCAGCCAAAGGGCTTCTGGGGGGGAGACTGAAGCTTTCTTT
CASSQRASGGETEAFF
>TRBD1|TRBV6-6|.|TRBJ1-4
TGTGCCAGCAGACCCGGGACAGAGTTTGAAAAACTGTTTTTT
CASRPGTEFEKLFF
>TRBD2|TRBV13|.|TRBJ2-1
TGTGCCAGCAGCTCCCGATATGAAGAACTAGCGGGAACCTACAATGAGCAGTTCTTC
CASSSRYEELAGTYNEQFF
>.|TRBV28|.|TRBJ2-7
TGTGCCAGCACTCCCCACGAGCAGTACTTC
CASTPHEQYF
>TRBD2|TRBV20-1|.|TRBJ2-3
TGCAGTGCTAGTGTCCTAGCGGGAGGGCCGAGCACAGATACGCAGTATTTT
CSASVLAGGPSTDTQYF
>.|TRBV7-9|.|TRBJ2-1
TGTGCCAGCAGCTGGTCAGGGGCCTACAATGAGCAGTTCTTC
CASSWSGAYNEQFF
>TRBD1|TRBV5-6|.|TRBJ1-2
TGTGCCAGCAGCTCGGAACAGGGGGCCGGGATAAGTGGCTACACCTTC
CASSSEQGAGISGYTF
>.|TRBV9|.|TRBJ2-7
TGTGCCAGCAGCGAGACCCCGGACAGCTACGAGCAGTACTTC
CASSETPDSYEQYF
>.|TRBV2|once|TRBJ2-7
TGTGCCAGCATACAGACATTGAGCTCCTACGAGCAGTACTTC
CASIQTLSSYEQYF
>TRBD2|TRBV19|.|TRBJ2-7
TGTGCCAGTAGCCTGGGACTAGGGCTAGACTACGAGCAGTACTTC
CASSLGLGLDYEQYF
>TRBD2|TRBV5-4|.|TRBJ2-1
TGTGTCAGCAGCTTGTCGAGCGGGAGTTTCGATGAGCAGTTCTTC
CVSSLSSGSFDEQFF
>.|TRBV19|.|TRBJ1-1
TGTGCCAGTAAGGAGGAGTACCCGAACACTGAAGCTTTCTTT
CASKEEYPNTEAFF
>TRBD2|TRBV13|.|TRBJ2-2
TGTGCCAGCAGCTTAGCCAGGTCTAGCGGGAAAGGGGAGCTGTTTTTT
CASSLARSSGKGELFF
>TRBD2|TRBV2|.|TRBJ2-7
TGTGCCAGCGGGACTAGCGTTTACGAGCAGTACTTC
CASGTSVYEQYF
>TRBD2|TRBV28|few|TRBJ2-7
TGTGCCAGCAGACAAAGACTAGCGGCAACCTACGAGCAGTACTTC
CASRQRLAATYEQYF
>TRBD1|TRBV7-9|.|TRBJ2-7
TGTGCCAGCAGCTCCCTCAGACAGGGGCGGGCGGAGCAGTACTTC
CASSSLRQGRAEQYF
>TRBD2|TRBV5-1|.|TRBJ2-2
TGCGCCAGCAGCTTGACTAGCGGGGCGGGGGCCGGGGAGCTGTTTTTT
CASSLTSGAGAGELFF
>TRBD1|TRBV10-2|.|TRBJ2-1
TGCGCCAGCAGTGAGAGGGACAGGGCCTACAATGAGCAGTTCTTC
CASSERDRAYNEQFF
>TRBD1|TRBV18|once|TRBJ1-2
TGTGCCAGCTCGTTGGGACAGGCCCCCTCGGATGGCTACACCTTC
CASSLGQAPSDGYTF
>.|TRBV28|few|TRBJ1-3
TGTGCCAGCAGACGACAGGAGAGTGGAAACACCATATATTTT
CASRRQESGNTIYF
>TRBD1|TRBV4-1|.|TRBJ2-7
TGCGCCAGCAGCCTGGCCGGGACAGGGGAGGGAGAGCAGTACTTC
CASSLAGTGEGEQYF
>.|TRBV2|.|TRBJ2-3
TGTGCCAGCAGCCGCCCTGGTCGGGATACGCAGTATTTT
CASSRPGRDTQYF
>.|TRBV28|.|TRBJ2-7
TGTGCCAGCAGATCGACAGTAACCTACGAGCAGTACTTC
CASRSTVTYEQYF
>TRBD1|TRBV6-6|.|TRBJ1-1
TGTGCCAGCAGTTACCCAACGGGGACAGGCACTGAAGCTTTCTTT
CASSYPTGTGTEAFF
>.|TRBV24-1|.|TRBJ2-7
TGTGCCACCAGTGATTTGCCGGGTTCGGAGCAGTACTTC
CATSDLPGSEQYF
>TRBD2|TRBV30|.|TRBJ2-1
TGTGCCTGGAGTGTACGCCAAGCGGGAGGGCCGGGGTACAATGAGCAGTTCTTC
CAWSVRQAGGPGYNEQFF